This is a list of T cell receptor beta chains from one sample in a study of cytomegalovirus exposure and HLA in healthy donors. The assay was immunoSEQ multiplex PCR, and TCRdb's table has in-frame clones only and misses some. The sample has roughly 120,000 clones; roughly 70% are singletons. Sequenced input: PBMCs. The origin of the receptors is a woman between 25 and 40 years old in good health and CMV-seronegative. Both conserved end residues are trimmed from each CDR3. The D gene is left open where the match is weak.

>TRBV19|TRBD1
ASSALGQGNTEAF
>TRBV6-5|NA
ASSSPGTHNYGYT
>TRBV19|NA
ASSTLFLDYGYT
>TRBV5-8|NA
ASSRYVQRNTEAF
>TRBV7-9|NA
ASSPRVLTYEQY
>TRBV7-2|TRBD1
ASSTGTGPGNTIY
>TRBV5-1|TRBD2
ASSLLSGSSGTTDTQY
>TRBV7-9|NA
ASSLAHGTSSLHGYT
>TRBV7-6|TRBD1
ASSSRTGDNSPLH
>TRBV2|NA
ASRADRFGQPQH
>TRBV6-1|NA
ASSRGAYEQY
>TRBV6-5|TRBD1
ASSRDRGTDTQY
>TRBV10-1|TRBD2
ASSDLSSGRQY
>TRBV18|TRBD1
ASSPRVTGLNTEAF
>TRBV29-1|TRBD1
SVHQGAGGELF
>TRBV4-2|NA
ASSPGETGAVETQY
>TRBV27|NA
ASSSLGVYEQY
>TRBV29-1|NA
SVEGRGGNTEAF
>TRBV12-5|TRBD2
ASGLVKSSGRAVEGTDTQY
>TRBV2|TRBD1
ASNIQGAGTEAF
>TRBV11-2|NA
ASSLDSSLNTEAF
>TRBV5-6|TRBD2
ASSPREGLDGANVLT
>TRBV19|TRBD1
ASSLPGTGSGEQY
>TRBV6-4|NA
ASSPDSNQPQH
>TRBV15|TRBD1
ATSRHPGQGLSQPQH
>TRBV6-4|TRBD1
ASSVEGGQPQH
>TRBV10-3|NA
AIRPSPGTDTQY
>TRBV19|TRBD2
ASSIGLAGGGYEQY
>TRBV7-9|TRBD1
ASSIQGLGTYEQY
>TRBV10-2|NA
ASRGREAGETEAF
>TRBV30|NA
AWRPFGTSGGYGYT
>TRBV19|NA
ASKPYGETANYGYT
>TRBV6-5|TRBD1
ASSYRGPNTGELF
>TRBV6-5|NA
ASSYSYRSGNTIY
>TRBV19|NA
ASSPGTGSTLH
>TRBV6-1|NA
ASSQTGRLSETQY